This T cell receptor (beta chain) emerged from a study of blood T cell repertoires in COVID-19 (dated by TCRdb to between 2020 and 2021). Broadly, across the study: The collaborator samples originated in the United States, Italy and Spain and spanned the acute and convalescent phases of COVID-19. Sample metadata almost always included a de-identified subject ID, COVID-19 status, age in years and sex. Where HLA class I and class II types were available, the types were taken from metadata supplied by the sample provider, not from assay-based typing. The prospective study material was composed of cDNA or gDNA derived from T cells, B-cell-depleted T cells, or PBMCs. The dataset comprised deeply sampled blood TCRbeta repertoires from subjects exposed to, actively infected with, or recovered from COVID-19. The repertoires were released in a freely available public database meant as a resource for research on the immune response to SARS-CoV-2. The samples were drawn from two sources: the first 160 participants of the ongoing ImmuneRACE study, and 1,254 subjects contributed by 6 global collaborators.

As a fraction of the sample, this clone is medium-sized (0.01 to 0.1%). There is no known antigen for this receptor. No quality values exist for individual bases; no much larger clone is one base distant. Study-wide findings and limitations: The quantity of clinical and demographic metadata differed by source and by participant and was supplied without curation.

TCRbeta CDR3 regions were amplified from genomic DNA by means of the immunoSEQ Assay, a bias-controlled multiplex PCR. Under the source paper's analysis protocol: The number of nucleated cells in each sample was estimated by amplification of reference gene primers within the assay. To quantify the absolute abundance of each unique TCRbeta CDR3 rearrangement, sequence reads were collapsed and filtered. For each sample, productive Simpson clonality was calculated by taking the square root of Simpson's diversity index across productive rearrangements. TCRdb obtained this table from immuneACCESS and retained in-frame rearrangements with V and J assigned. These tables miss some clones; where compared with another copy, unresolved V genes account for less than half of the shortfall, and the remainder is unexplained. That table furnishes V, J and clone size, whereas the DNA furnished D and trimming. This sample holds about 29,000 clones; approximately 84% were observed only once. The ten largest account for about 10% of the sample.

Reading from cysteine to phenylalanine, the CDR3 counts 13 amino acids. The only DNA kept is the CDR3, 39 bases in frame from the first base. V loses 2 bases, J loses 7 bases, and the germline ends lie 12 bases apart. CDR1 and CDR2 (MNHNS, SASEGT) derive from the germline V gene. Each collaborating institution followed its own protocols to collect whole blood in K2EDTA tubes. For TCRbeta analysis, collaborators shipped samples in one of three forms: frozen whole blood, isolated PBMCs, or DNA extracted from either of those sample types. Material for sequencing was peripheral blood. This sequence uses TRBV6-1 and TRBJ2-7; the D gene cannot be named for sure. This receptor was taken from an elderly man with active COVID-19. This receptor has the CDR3 CASSERWLLEQYF. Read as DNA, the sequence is TGTGCCAGCAGTGAACGATGGCTTCTGGAGCAGTACTTC.